The 20 T cell receptor beta chains below all came from one sample that was sequenced in a study of T cells in Graves' hyperthyroidism and ophthalmopathy. Amplification targeted TCR beta CDR3 regions from RNA transcripts. The HTBI primer set was used in a first-round RT-PCR of the TCR CDR3. MiXCR, applied by TCRdb to the multiplex PCR reads, yields one record per CDR3 protein. In the table there are 370,000 or so distinct CDR3 sequences, roughly 14% of which are singletons. Sequencing was performed on blood. Source of these receptors: a man aged 25 to 40 with Graves' hyperthyroidism that later progressed to Graves' ophthalmopathy.

Notes on this clonotype: This may come from a read error, since a much larger clone is one base off. It is likely a read error, because the conserved phenylalanine at the end of the CDR3 is missing. This sequence joins TRBV7-9 and TRBJ2-1; the D gene is possibly TRBD1 (6 bases). The germline V gene encodes CDR1 SEHNR and CDR2 FQNEAQ (reference sequence). Trimming removed 5 bases from V and 1 base from J, with 12 bases in between. This CDR3 is built from 15 residues. For the CDR3, the DNA is TGTGCCAGCAGCGCTCCCGGGACATCCTACAATGAGCAGTTCTGC. This encodes CASSAPGTSYNEQFC.

In this sample, this clonotype turned up many times. The genes are TRBV3-1 and TRBJ1-2; 9 bases map to TRBD1. The CDR3 totals 13 residues. The germline CDR1 and CDR2 sequences are LGHDT and YNNKEL (reference sequence). V trimming: 3 bases; J trimming: 7 bases; junction bases outside the gene matches: 3. The CDR3 reads CASSQGQGSGYTF. CDR3 in DNA: TGTGCCAGCAGCCAGGGACAGGGTAGTGGCTACACCTTC. Complete variable domain (other parts from reference TRBV3-1 and TRBJ1-2): DTAVSQTPKYLVTQMGNDKSIKCEQNLGHDTMYWYKQDSKKFLKIMFSYNNKELIINETVPNRFSPKSPDKAHLNLHINSLELGDSAVYFCASSQGQGSGYTFGSGTRLTVV.

The V and J genes are TRBV20-1 and TRBJ2-2; TRBD1 matches at 7 bases. Per germline, CDR1 DFQATT and CDR2 SNEGSKA (reference sequence). With 6 bases clipped from V and 6 bases from J, the junction kept 10 bases outside the gene matches. The CDR3 runs 14 residues. The CDR3 sequence is CSARQGNVAGELFF. The CDR3 DNA reads as TGCAGTGCACGACAGGGAAATGTGGCCGGGGAGCTGTTTTTT.

This clonotype came up many times. The chain has TRBV13 and TRBJ2-3; 10 nucleotides agree with TRBD1. Germline CDR1 PRHDT, CDR2 FYEKMQ (reference sequence). The CDR3 totals 17 residues. V lost 5 bases, J lost 0 bases, and 8 bases stayed unmatched. The CDR3 protein is CASSGWTGGHSTDTQYF. CDR3 in DNA: TGTGCCAGCAGCGGTTGGACAGGGGGACATAGCACAGATACGCAGTATTTT. Based on the CDR3 plus reference TRBV13 and TRBJ2-3, the full variable domain is AAGVIQSPRHLIKEKRETATLKCYPIPRHDTVYWYQQGPGQDPQFLISFYEKMQSDKGSIPDRFSAQQFSDYHSELNMSSLELGDSALYFCASSGWTGGHSTDTQYFGPGTRLTVL.

Ten or more counts support this clonotype. This rearrangement joins TRBV30 to TRBJ1-5, with 7 bases identical to TRBD1. V shed 0 bases, J shed 1 base, and the junction held 3 bases outside the gene matches. This CDR3 spans 15 amino acids. CDR1 is GTSNPN, CDR2 SVGIG, per germline (reference sequence). CDR3 protein: CAWSVGGLSNQPQHF. For the CDR3, the DNA is TGTGCCTGGAGTGTAGGGGGCTTAAGCAATCAGCCCCAGCATTTT.

This clonotype turned up a few times. The J gene is TRBJ1-4, the V gene TRBV4-1, with D possibly TRBD1 on 6 matching bases. V shed 0 bases and J shed 2 bases, with 13 bases lying between them. The germline CDR1 and CDR2 sequences are MGHRA and YSYEKL. This CDR3 is built from 17 residues. The CDR3 region is CASSQDTGGGTNEKLFF. CDR3 DNA: TGCGCCAGCAGCCAAGATACGGGGGGCGGTACTAATGAAAAACTGTTTTTT.

This clonotype was recorded a few times. The chain employs TRBV30 and TRBJ2-5, with D possibly matching TRBD2 (6 bases). The V end lost 5 bases, the J end lost 2 bases, and 15 bases lay between the germline ends. Germline V gene sequence: CDR1 GTSNPN, CDR2 SVGIG (reference sequence). The CDR3 length is 14 residues. CDR3 DNA sequence: TGTGCCTGGTCTAAGGGCAGCGGGCAAGAGACCCAGTACTTC. Amino acids: CAWSKGSGQETQYF.

This clonotype was counted ten times or more. V gene TRBV7-8 combines with J gene TRBJ2-3; 8 nucleotides line up with TRBD2. Germline V gene sequence: CDR1 SGHVS, CDR2 FQNEAQ. The length of the CDR3 is 15 residues. Trimming cost V 6 bases and J 4 bases; bases outside gene matches: 9. This chain's CDR3 is CASSPGGGRADTQYF. The CDR3, as DNA: TGTGCCAGCAGTCCCGGGGGGGGGCGCGCAGATACGCAGTATTTT. Supplemented by reference TRBV7-8 and TRBJ2-3, the full variable domain reads GAGVSQSPRYKVAKRGQDVALRCDPISGHVSLFWYQQALGQGPEFLTYFQNEAQLDKSGLPSDRFFAERPEGSVSTLKIQRTQQEDSAVYLCASSPGGGRADTQYFGPGTRLTVL.

This rearrangement joins TRBV5-1 to TRBJ1-2, with TRBD1 matching over 7 bases. Germline CDR1 reads SGHRS; CDR2 reads YFSETQ. V shed 3 bases and J 8 bases; nucleotides not matched to a gene: 7. CDR3 length equals 13 residues. CDR3 protein: CASSSLRGQGYTF. The DNA of the CDR3 is TGCGCCAGCAGCTCCCTAAGGGGGCAGGGCTACACCTTC.

This clonotype has just one count. The CDR3 protein is CSARENWPNQETQYF. The CDR3 nucleotides are TGCAGTGCTAGAGAAAACTGGCCCAATCAAGAGACCCAGTACTTC. The chain has TRBV20-1 and TRBJ2-5; no firm D call. The CDR3 sequence is 15 residues long. Trimming removed 0 bases at V and 2 bases at J, with 13 bases between. Germline lookup yields CDR1 DFQATT and CDR2 SNEGSKA (reference sequence).

This clonotype was detected only a few times. The chain carries TRBV4-1 and TRBJ1-2; D not certain. The CDR3 has 16 residues. Germline CDR1 and CDR2: MGHRA and YSYEKL. V gave up 1 base and J gave up 8 bases, with 20 bases separating them. Written as DNA, the CDR3 is TGCGCCAGCAGCCAAGCCCGCGGGTTTAATGGGAACGGCTACACCTTC. Translating it yields CASSQARGFNGNGYTF.

This chain uses TRBV7-2 with TRBJ2-1, with 12 bases identical to TRBD2. V lost 0 bases and J lost 10; bases outside the gene matches: 4. This CDR3 comprises 15 residues. CDR1 is SGHTA, CDR2 FQGNSA, per germline. This CDR3 is CASSLAQLAGGEQFF. CDR3 nucleotides: TGTGCCAGCAGCTTAGCGCAACTAGCGGGGGGAGAGCAGTTCTTC.

This clonotype was detected a few times. V is TRBV20-1 and J is TRBJ1-2; a possible D gene is TRBD1 (5 bases). This CDR3 contains 13 residues. Trimming took off 0 bases at V and 4 bases at J, with 9 bases between the two ends. Germline lookup yields CDR1 DFQATT and CDR2 SNEGSKA (reference sequence). The CDR3 spells CSARDTRGYGYTF. The CDR3 region has the DNA TGCAGTGCTAGAGATACAAGGGGCTATGGCTACACCTTC.

This clonotype was seen at least ten times. The chain joins TRBV3-1 to TRBJ2-1; TRBD2 matches at 7 bases. This CDR3 contains 14 residues. In germline, CDR1 is LGHDT, CDR2 YNNKEL (reference sequence). V trimming: 1 base; J trimming: 9 bases; junction bases outside the gene matches: 6. CDR3 region: CASSQVEGLSEQFF. The CDR3 region has the DNA TGTGCCAGCAGCCAAGTGGAGGGACTAAGTGAGCAGTTCTTC.

The sample holds many counts of this clonotype. The chain couples TRBV28 to TRBJ2-3, with D tentatively TRBD1 or TRBD2 (5 bases each). The V gene lost 4 bases and the J gene lost 3 bases, with 17 bases spanning the gap. The CDR3 spans 16 residues. The germline V gene encodes CDR1 MDHEN and CDR2 SYDVKM. Written as DNA, the CDR3 is TGTGCCAGCAGTTACTCCTCCGGGACGCGGACAGATACGCAGTATTTT. Amino acid sequence: CASSYSSGTRTDTQYF.

This chain uses TRBV5-1 with TRBJ1-6; D may be TRBD1 (5 bases). V lost 0 bases to trimming and J lost 4 bases, with 14 bases between them. Germline V gives CDR1 SGHRS, CDR2 YFSETQ. CDR3 length: 17 residues. The CDR3 sequence is CASSLGDSRQYNSPLHF. In DNA, the CDR3 is TGCGCCAGCAGCTTGGGGGACTCGAGGCAATATAATTCACCCCTCCACTTT.

The chain links TRBV6-1 to TRBJ2-3; the D is unclear. The V end was cut by 6 bases, the J end by 2 bases, with 12 bases between. This CDR3 is built from 14 residues. CDR1 is MNHNS and CDR2 is SASEGT in the germline V gene. The CDR3 bases are TGTGCCAGCAGGATTTTGCCCCACACAGATACGCAGTATTTT. This sequence encodes CASRILPHTDTQYF.

V gene TRBV3-1 combines with J gene TRBJ1-2; D remains unclear. V gave up 4 bases and J gave up 5 bases, with 11 bases separating them. Looked up from germline, CDR1 is LGHDT and CDR2 is YNNKEL (reference sequence). The CDR3 length is 13 residues. CDR3 nucleotide sequence: TGTGCCAGCAGCCCCGGGCCTTCTTATGGCTACACCTTC. Amino acids: CASSPGPSYGYTF.

Of note for this clonotype: A much larger clone lies a single base off, so this may be a read error. The V gene is TRBV2, the J gene TRBJ2-7, with 8 bases that match TRBD2. The CDR3 sequence is 15 residues long. Germline V gene data show CDR1 as SNHLY and CDR2 as FYNNEI. The CDR3 bases are TGTGCCAGCCGTGAGGGTACTAGCGGTTTCTACGAGCAGTACTTC. Residues: CASREGTSGFYEQYF.

About this clonotype: A read error may explain this, as a much larger clone is one base away. No conserved phenylalanine or tryptophan is present at the end of the CDR3, so a read error is the likely explanation. This rearrangement joins TRBV28 to TRBJ1-2; 10 bases are shared with TRBD1. Trimming took 5 bases from V and 7 from J; bases not matched to a gene: 4. Germline CDR1 reads MDHEN; CDR2 reads SYDVKM. The CDR3 is made up of 13 amino acids. For the CDR3, the DNA is TGTGCCAGCAGTACCGGGACAGGGGTTGGCTACACCCTC. It translates to CASSTGTGVGYTL.